The rows below give T cell receptor beta chains drawn from one sample of a study of CD8 T cells in Susac syndrome. TCRdb reprocessed the immunoSEQ multiplex PCR reads via MiXCR and lists one record per CDR3 protein. The sample lists 69,000 or so distinct CDR3 sequences, just under 95% occurring once. Sequenced input: CD8+ T cells from PBMCs. These TCRs come from a human donor in good health. The CDR3 runs from the conserved cysteine through the conserved F or W. A D gene is named only where the DNA matches it firmly. Clone sizes are given selectively: once, few, many, or a class where the clone is expanded.

clone size	V gene	J gene	D gene	CDR3 DNA	CDR3 protein
.	TRBV28	TRBJ2-1	.	TGTGCCAGCATAGATGGGAATGAGCAGTTCTTC	CASIDGNEQFF
.	TRBV27	TRBJ1-2	TRBD1	TGTGCCAGCAGTTCGGGACAGGATAAGGGGGGCTATGGCTACACCTTC	CASSSGQDKGGYGYTF
.	TRBV6-2/TRBV6-3	TRBJ2-2	.	TGTGCCAGCAGTTACGAAGGGGCTCGGGTCGCCGGGGAGCTGTTTTTT	CASSYEGARVAGELFF
few	TRBV18	TRBJ2-4	.	TGTGCCAGCTCACCAAGGGGTCAGCAGGGCGAAGGGGACATTCTAGCCAAAAACATTCAGTACTTC	CASSPRGQQGEGDILAKNIQYF
once	TRBV24-1	TRBJ2-4	.	TGTGCCACCAGTGATTCACGTAGGGACGACATTCAGTACTTC	CATSDSRRDDIQYF
.	TRBV19	TRBJ1-1	TRBD1	TGTGCCAGTAGTGCAGGGACAGACAACACTGAAGCTTTCTTT	CASSAGTDNTEAFF
.	TRBV7-2	TRBJ2-5	.	TGTGCCAGCAGCTTCCCCGGGGGGCTGGAGACCCAGTACTTC	CASSFPGGLETQYF
.	TRBV25-1	TRBJ2-1	.	TGTGCCAGCAGTGAATGGCAGACAAGCTCCTACAATGAGCAGTTCTTC	CASSEWQTSSYNEQFF
few	TRBV4-3	TRBJ2-1	.	TGCGCCAGCAGTCTCCGGGACAATGAGCAGTTCTTC	CASSLRDNEQFF
.	TRBV7-2	TRBJ1-1	.	TGTGCCAGCAGCTTAGGCATGTCGGGGGAGGGGACTGAAGCTTTCTTT	CASSLGMSGEGTEAFF
.	TRBV20-1	TRBJ2-3	.	TGCAGTGCCCTTGAGGTCGTGGTGGCAGATACGCAGTATTTT	CSALEVVVADTQYF
.	TRBV4-3	TRBJ2-1	.	TGCGCCAGCAGCCAAGACAAGGGCAATGAGCAGTTCTTC	CASSQDKGNEQFF
.	TRBV19	TRBJ1-1	.	TGTGCCAGTAGTCTGGGGACTAACCGGGGCTACAGGACTGAAGCTTTCTTT	CASSLGTNRGYRTEAFF
.	TRBV28	TRBJ1-6	.	TGTGCCAGCAGTTTTTGGCAGGGCGATAATTCACCCCTCCACTTT	CASSFWQGDNSPLHF
.	TRBV5-6	TRBJ1-2	TRBD1	TGTGCCAGCAGCTTGGTAGGGGAAGTAGGACAGGCTGGTGGCTACACCTTC	CASSLVGEVGQAGGYTF
.	TRBV27	TRBJ1-2	.	TGTGCCAGCAGTGACAGAACCAGCTACACCTTC	CASSDRTSYTF
.	TRBV28	TRBJ1-5	.	TGTGCCAGCAGCTCGGGTTGGGCTCAGCCCCAGCATTTT	CASSSGWAQPQHF
.	TRBV7-9	TRBJ2-1	TRBD1	TGTGCCAGCAGCGTAGGGACAGGCGAGCAGTTCTTC	CASSVGTGEQFF
.	TRBV29-1	TRBJ1-1	TRBD1	TGCAGCGTGGAAACAGGGGGCGCGGAGGCTTTCTTT	CSVETGGAEAFF
.	TRBV27	TRBJ2-1	.	TGTGCCACCAGACAGGATGATTACAATGAGCAGTTCTTC	CATRQDDYNEQFF
.	TRBV15	TRBJ2-1	.	TGTGCCACCAGCGGACCCCGGGGCGCGGGGAATGAGCAGTTCTTC	CATSGPRGAGNEQFF
.	TRBV5-1	TRBJ2-3	TRBD1	TGCGCCAGCAGCGCCGACGGGACAGTCACAGATACGCAGTATTTT	CASSADGTVTDTQYF
.	TRBV12-3/TRBV12-4	TRBJ2-1	.	TGTGCCAGCAGTTTAGCGGGGGGGCGGTTAGGTGAGCAGTTCTTC	CASSLAGGRLGEQFF
.	TRBV4-2	TRBJ2-3	TRBD2	TGTGCCAGCAGCCAAGAAATCCTAGCGGGGGGGCCGGACACAGATACGCAGTATTTT	CASSQEILAGGPDTDTQYF
.	TRBV25-1	TRBJ1-6	TRBD1	TGTGCCAGCAGTTCTCGGACAGGGGAGAGTTCACCCCTCCACTTT	CASSSRTGESSPLHF
once	TRBV19	TRBJ1-2	.	TGTGCCAGTTACTATCGTGGCTACACCTTC	CASYYRGYTF
.	TRBV25-1	TRBJ1-3	TRBD1	TGTGCCAGCAGTTCAGGGGGCCCTGGAAACACCATATATTTT	CASSSGGPGNTIYF
.	TRBV23-1	TRBJ1-3	TRBD1	TGCGCCAGCAGTCAGCGGGACAGGGGAATCTCTGGAAACACCATATATTTT	CASSQRDRGISGNTIYF
.	TRBV20-1	TRBJ2-1	.	TGCAGTGCTGTGGGGGGGCCATACAATGAGCAGTTCTTC	CSAVGGPYNEQFF